The T cell receptor beta chain under discussion was sequenced for a study of T cell clonality in common variable immunodeficiency (dated by TCRdb to about 2015). Broader findings and caveats from the paper: Correlations of repertoire features with clinical complications were constrained by heterogeneity among patients within the CVID cohort. TCRbeta clonality was higher in CVID subjects than in healthy controls (t-test p = 0.018), and the increase was most characteristic of about a third of subjects. Although equal DNA input was used, an average of about 80,000 unique sequences per sample was obtained for controls, compared with approximately 30,000 for CVID samples. Fewer TCRbeta clones were shared among CVID subjects than among healthy controls (p < 0.0001). Fewer deletions and N-nucleotide insertions were reportedly observed in CVID TCRbeta sequences, and highly modified clones with 13 or more V deletions were reportedly absent from CVID TCRbeta sequences. According to the authors, finding the cause of the higher clonality in CVID would require sequencing the repertoires of T cell subpopulations.

This clone came up many times. Its antigen remains undetermined. Coverage ceases 3 residues before the CDR3 finishes, and the germline J gene fills in the end. Most CVID patients and most healthy controls were of Caucasian heritage. Heparinized peripheral whole blood samples of roughly 5 to 8.5 ml were obtained from each donor. Genomic DNA from adults with common variable immune deficiency (CVID) and from healthy adult controls was used for sequencing of TCRbeta CDR3 repertoires. A total of around 22 healthy adult volunteers (approximately 12 female and roughly ten male; age range roughly 20 to 75 years, mean age around 35) were included in the control group. To isolate peripheral blood mononuclear cells, diluted blood was subjected to density centrifugation over Hypaque 1077 or Ficoll-Paque. Genomic DNA was obtained from unsorted mononuclear cells through either Qiagen column purification or a centrifugation-based method.

Equivalent amounts of genomic DNA from CVID and control samples were used as sequencing input. For every sample, a 60 bp segment covering the rearranged TCRbeta CDR3 region was amplified and then sequenced. The immunoSEQ assay, a bias-corrected multiplex PCR combined with high-throughput sequencing, was used for TCRbeta amplification. Per the authors' processing: Each unique nucleotide sequence was treated as a clone and annotated with V, D and J genes, copy number and frequency. Sequences were labeled productive if in frame, and non-productive if out of frame or containing stop codons. As previously described, clonality was computed from Shannon's entropy. The predicted amino acid sequences of productive clones were used to derive mean CDR3 Kyte-Doolittle hydropathy. Using the R hclust function, scaled V gene usage was clustered hierarchically with Manhattan distance and complete linkage. Clone sharing by CDR3 amino acid sequence was assessed by resampling 12 repertoires per group over 100 rounds. The repertoires were searched for approximately 70 published EBV-specific TCRbeta sequences and about 240 published CMV-specific TCRbeta sequences. A couple of CVID samples yielding fewer than 10,000 sequences were excluded from analysis, leaving under 50 CVID repertoires. TCRdb holds this immuneACCESS table with in-frame rearrangements only. Some clones are missing; in checked studies, unresolved V genes explain under half, and the rest has no known cause. Clonal size and the V and J genes are those of that table, whereas D and trimming came from the DNA. This sample was tabulated with about 66,000 clones, among which there are no singletons. The leading ten clones occupy about 1.5% of the sample.

V has 6 bases trimmed and J has 5 bases trimmed; junction bases matching no gene number 3. The CDR3 covers 13 residues, taking in both the cysteine and the phenylalanine. Of the CDR3's DNA, 30 bases were read; they are in frame from base 1. CDR1 and CDR2, looked up from the germline V gene, are MDHEN and SYDVKM. The sequenced sample was peripheral blood mononuclear cells. This sequence uses TRBV28 and TRBJ2-7, with 11 bases aligning to TRBD2. The source is a person between 18 and 75 years old in good health. The sequenced CDR3 bases are TGTGCCAGCAGGCTAGCGGGAGGCCACGAG. Its product reads: CASRLAGGHE. The complete CDR3 protein is CASRLAGGHEQYF.